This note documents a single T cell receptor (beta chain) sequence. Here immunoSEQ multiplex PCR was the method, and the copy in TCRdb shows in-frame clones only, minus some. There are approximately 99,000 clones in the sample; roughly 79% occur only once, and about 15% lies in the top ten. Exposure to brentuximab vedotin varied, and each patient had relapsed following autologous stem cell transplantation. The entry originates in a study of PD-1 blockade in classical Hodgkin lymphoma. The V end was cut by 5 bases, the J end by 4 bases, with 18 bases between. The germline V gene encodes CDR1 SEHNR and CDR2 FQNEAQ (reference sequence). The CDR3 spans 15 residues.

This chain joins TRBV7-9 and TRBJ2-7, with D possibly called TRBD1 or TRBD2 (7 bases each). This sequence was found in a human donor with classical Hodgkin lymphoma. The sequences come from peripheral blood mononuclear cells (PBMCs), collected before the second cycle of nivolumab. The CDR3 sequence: CASSIATGTKYEQYF. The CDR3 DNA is TGTGCCAGCAGCATTGCGACAGGGACTAAATACGAGCAGTACTTC.